This TCR beta chain came from a study of cytomegalovirus exposure and HLA in healthy donors (dated by TCRdb to 2016 to 2017). Turning to the overall study: In an earlier analysis of about 560 of the donors, roughly 300 Gb of sequence data and roughly 100 million unique TCR beta sequences from about 179 million T cells were reported. An early release covering about 600 HLA-typed donors comprised approximately 300 gigabases of sequencing data and tens of millions of unique TCR sequences. The genetic ancestry cluster associated with self-reported Caucasian donors included 81% of the roughly 360 genotyped donors. The study aimed to test whether signatures of past pathogen exposure could be identified by cataloging public T cell receptors. Using immunosequencing, the study profiled T cell repertoires from 500 to 800 subjects and related those repertoires to cytomegalovirus serostatus. A separate validation cohort of over 95 different subjects was used in addition to the roughly 700-subject first cohort. To predict cytomegalovirus infection status, the study brought together high-throughput TCR immunosequencing, statistical association of individual TCRs with disease status, and machine learning. A later analysis re-analyzed previously published TCR beta repertoires from 666 donors and added high-resolution HLA genotyping to study TCR occurrence patterns. In the later analysis, no new phenotypic data were used to find candidate immune exposures; instead, reliance was placed on TCR beta sequences and their occurrence across donors. An earlier analysis of around 580 of the donors used high-throughput TCR beta sequencing to judge whether each TCR beta V gene segment behaved as functional or pseudogenic. Donor age, sex, ethnicity and CMV serostatus were compiled together with the repertoire data. A later genetic analysis took genome-wide SNP genotypes for about three fifths of the 666 donors and used that subset as a discovery cohort. All discovery cohort repertoires had been generated using a single sequencing platform. Both class I and class II loci were covered by HLA typing, at four-digit resolution. Typing coverage differed by locus: A, B, C, DRB1 and DQB1 were typed in roughly 629-630 donors, DQA1 in approximately 520, DPA1 in 600 to 610, and DPB1 in just under 490. A few DR-DQ haplotypes were treated as single units for association and clustering because of strong linkage in the cohort. On average, over 200,000 unique TCR beta nucleotide sequences were sequenced per donor among more than 350 genotyped donors of the cohort, with 15% to 20% of those sequences being non-productive.

The CDR3 goes from the cysteine to the phenylalanine over 13 residues. Just CDR3 DNA is preserved here, 39 bases in frame from base 1. V loses 7 bases at its end and J loses 6 bases; junction bases beyond the gene matches: 2. From the germline V gene, CDR1 is SQVTM and CDR2 is ANQGSEA. Beyond this particular receptor, the publication reports: A later analysis associated 15,000 to 20,000 TCR beta sequences with specific HLA alleles at a false discovery rate of 0.05. The cohort was sequenced for TCR beta chains only, and without alpha or paired-chain data the features that could be detected were limited. Immune exposure information for the cohort was limited to CMV serostatus. Broadly in line with IMGT annotations, most TCR beta V segments showed up in productive rearrangements about 87% or about 30% of the time in an earlier analysis of several hundred of the donors. A later genetic analysis associated a missense DCLRE1C variant with V-gene and J-gene trimming of TCR beta chains, and an independent cohort replicated the association. Some IMGT-functional V segments, including TRBV6-2 and TRBV6-3, could not be distinguished by the 87-base-pair reads and were therefore excluded. A later analysis reported that several top co-occurrence clusters appeared linked to parvovirus B19, influenza, CMV and Epstein-Barr virus. The presence/absence analyses assumed that sequencing depth was roughly uniform across donors, and that assumption may not be true. In a later analysis, HLA-associated TCR beta chains showed more clonal expansion and lower generation probabilities than non-associated chains that were equally common. Linkage disequilibrium might explain the correlated functional status among segregating V segments, but an unknown experimental factor could not be ruled out. While some public TCRs were present in many individuals, most TCR sequences turned up only very rarely across donors. A further reported finding was that TCR beta sequences accurately predicted the HLA-A and HLA-B alleles for most subjects in the first cohort. It was suggested by the authors that the approach could potentially be generalized to other disease states and immunological phenotypes. Because counts were too low, about 18 rarely observed V segments, including chromosome 9 orphons, were left out of the earlier analysis of about 620 of the donors. In the study, approximately 150 TCR beta chains were listed as associated with cytomegalovirus. Because HLA typing was unavailable for some donors at each locus, only the typed subset was used in association tests. Three of the identified cytomegalovirus-associated TCR beta chains were confirmed in vitro to be specific for cytomegalovirus antigens. Strong co-occurrence of HLA alleles, especially DR and DQ, made assigning TCR associations to individual alleles difficult. A later analysis found that TCR association rates varied across HLA loci, with DRB1 alleles showing the most associated TCRs and HLA-C alleles the fewest. In a later genetic analysis, fewer N-insertions in productive TCRs were reported among donors in an Asian-associated ancestry cluster than the roughly 640-donor mean. Most CMV-associated TCR beta chains appeared to be HLA-restricted in a later analysis, and the HLA associations seemed to be driven largely by CMV exposure. A cluster of highly shared sequence variants was judged likely to represent a technical artifact of the sequencing pipeline. The classifier was reported to diagnose cytomegalovirus status with high specificity and sensitivity in both the original cohort and the validation cohort.

Notes on this clone: This clone's antigen is unknown. One base away there is no much larger clone; base qualities are not given.

Library generation was performed with the immunoSEQ multiplex PCR assay. For the multiplex PCR, a mixture combining 60 forward primers for TCR Vbeta segments and 13 reverse primers for TCR Jbeta segments was used. Amplification of the CDR3 region of rearranged TCR beta genes was performed with a multiplex PCR assay on genomic DNA. Amplified TCR beta libraries were sequenced as 87-base-pair reads on the Illumina HiSeq System. Turning to the authors' computational methods: In a later analysis, approximately 74 million unique TCR beta chains were counted across the approximately 620 repertoires, and roughly 10 million of these chains were shared by at least two donors. Raw reads were error-corrected and collapsed into unique sequences with a nearest-neighbor algorithm that merged closely related sequences to remove PCR and sequencing errors. V, D and J gene segments were assigned by aligning CDR3 sequences to IMGT reference sequences. For a sequence to be retained, a match of at least six nucleotides was required to both a V gene segment and a J gene segment. A rearrangement was called productive if the CDR3 had no stop codons and remained in frame with V and J, and every other rearrangement was called non-productive. Following IMGT convention, CDR3 was defined as the stretch from the second conserved V-encoded cysteine to the conserved J-encoded phenylalanine. Sequences without an unambiguous match to a single V gene segment were excluded from the earlier analysis of about 600 of the donors. In an earlier analysis of a few hundred of the donors, V segments were called functional above 56.7% productive rearrangements and were called segregating when the between-donor standard deviation exceeded 5%. A statistical classification framework was developed to diagnose cytomegalovirus status using the catalog of TCR beta chain sequences. A later analysis assigned V and J genes by comparing TCR nucleotide sequences with IMGT/GENE-DB human TR gene sequences. In a later analysis, CDR3 sequences and most-parsimonious VDJ recombination scenarios were assigned using the TCRdist pipeline. In a later analysis, every TCR beta chain was defined by the combination of its CDR3 amino acid sequence and its V-gene family, and reads without a unique V-gene family were dropped. In a later analysis, around 650 highly shared, low-generation-probability nucleotide sequences were removed to address suspected cross-contamination and a sequencing artifact. In a later analysis, a clonal expansion index was calculated for each public chain from normalized within-repertoire ranks of inferred template counts. In a later analysis, generation probabilities were computed with a VDJ recombination model fitted to out-of-frame rearrangements, and the resulting probabilities were checked against IGoR. A later analysis scored TCR-TCR, TCR-HLA and TCR-CMV co-occurrence with hypergeometric tests, applying a repertoire-size bias correction to TCR pairs. To estimate false discovery rates, a later analysis permuted the HLA or CMV assignments 20 times. A later analysis grouped co-occurring TCRs with DBSCAN, adding TCRdist sequence similarity when clustering within HLA-allele-positive subsets. Repertoires with fewer than 30,000 or more than 120,000 public chains, plus five repertoires with anomalous nucleotide sharing, were excluded from co-occurrence clustering. Not all clones reach the TCRdb copy of this immuneACCESS table, which keeps in-frame sequences only. Checked studies attribute under half of the gap to unresolved V genes and leave the rest unexplained. V and J calls and clone size come straight from that table; D and trimming were deduced from the DNA. Here the sample has 93,000 or so clones; approximately 72% occur a single time. The ten largest clones take up roughly 3% of the sample.

The cohort was made up of 650 to 700 healthy bone marrow donors. All cohort members were sampled while nominally healthy, although unrecorded immune exposures were likely present. The donor tested CMV seronegative and was one of the 352 seronegative cohort members. A peripheral blood sample was collected from each donor, and TCR beta sequencing was performed on peripheral blood mononuclear cells. The Qiagen DNeasy Blood Extraction Kit was used to extract genomic DNA from the blood cell samples. The rearrangement joined TRBV29-1 to TRBJ2-2; TRBD2 aligns with 13 central bases. What was sequenced was PBMCs. The source of this sequence is a woman aged 45-65 years in good health and CMV-seronegative. The DNA sequence reads TGCAGCGGTGGACTAGCGGGAGCCGGGGAGCTGTTTTTT. This encodes CSGGLAGAGELFF.